The T cell receptor beta chain described here comes from a study of CD8+ T cells in alopecia areata. Study-level background: Severity in treated patients was scored by percentage of scalp area affected.

Points on this clone: Antigen unknown.

Reverse transcription of extracted RNA yielded cDNA, which provided the sequencing template. Sequencing was performed with immunoSEQ multiplex PCR; in TCRdb, only in-frame clones are kept and a portion is missing. Among 160,000 or so clones listed, less than 75% were seen once. CDR1 is SQVTM, CDR2 ANQGSEA, per germline. The CDR3 sequence is 13 residues long. V shed 4 bases and J 4 bases; nucleotides not matched to a gene: 4. Study findings and constraints: Scalp specimens additionally yield sequences from normal skin's resident alphabeta T cells. In lesional scalp, particularly from alopecia totalis/universalis, clonality was higher than in normal scalp. Scalp clonality and expanded CD8+ clones among the top 100 showed significant decreases with tofacitinib.

The treatment denotes: oral pan-JAK inhibitor, 5-10 mg twice daily. The sample was CD4+ T cells sorted from blood, taken between weeks 55 and 65, from a patient treated with tofacitinib. The V gene is TRBV29-1, the J gene TRBJ1-1; 9 nucleotides line up with TRBD1. This receptor was identified in a human donor with alopecia areata. The chain's CDR3 is CSVGGTGITEAFF. The CDR3 coding sequence is TGCAGCGTTGGGGGGACAGGGATCACTGAAGCTTTCTTT.